The 28 T cell receptor beta chains listed next were all sequenced from one sample in a study of blood T cell repertoires in COVID-19. Generated by immunoSEQ multiplex PCR, the TCRdb table keeps only in-frame clones and is missing some. The top ten hold around 4% of the sample, which has roughly 120,000 clones, about 90% seen once. The sequencing input was peripheral blood. The receptors were sampled from a woman aged 60-70 years with COVID-19, enrolled during active disease.

This sequence joins TRBV15 and TRBJ2-6; D is undetermined. The CDR3 is 17 amino acids. V was shortened by 3 bases and J by 0 bases, with 12 bases between the two germline ends. Germline V lookup: CDR1 LNHNV, CDR2 YYDKDF (reference sequence). CDR3 region: CATSSPSRVSGANVLTF. DNA of the CDR3: TGTGCCACCAGCAGCCCCAGCCGGGTCTCTGGGGCCAACGTCCTGACTTTC.

This clone turned up a few times. This sequence joins TRBV5-6 and TRBJ1-2; a possible D gene is TRBD1 (5 bases). The CDR3 runs to 15 residues. The V and J ends lost 4 bases and 2 bases respectively, with 15 bases between them. The germline V gene has CDR1 SGHDT and CDR2 YYEEEE. Here the CDR3 reads CASSLNPTANYGYTF. CDR3 in DNA: TGTGCCAGCAGCCTCAATCCGACAGCCAACTATGGCTACACCTTC.

The chain employs TRBV7-8 and TRBJ2-3; 11 nucleotides align to TRBD2. The germline V gene encodes CDR1 SGHVS and CDR2 FQNEAQ. J lost 4 bases, V lost 6 bases, and 9 bases had no gene match. This CDR3 contains 16 residues. The DNA of the CDR3 is TGTGCCAGCAGGCCGCTAGCGGGGGGAGTGGCAGATACGCAGTATTTT. Its protein is CASRPLAGGVADTQYF.

The chain's CDR3 is CASSSPTTGIYEQYF. The DNA of the CDR3 is TGTGCCAGCAGCTCTCCTACGACAGGGATCTACGAGCAGTACTTC. The J gene is TRBJ2-7, the V gene TRBV7-9; 7 bases map to TRBD1. The CDR3 is 15 amino acids. Trimming took 4 bases from V and 3 from J; bases not matched to a gene: 9. Germline V gene sequence: CDR1 SEHNR, CDR2 FQNEAQ (reference sequence).

The chain has TRBV19 and TRBJ1-1; D unclear. Trimming cost V 4 bases and J 0 bases, with 6 bases left between them. Germline V gene lookup returns CDR1 LNHDA and CDR2 SQIVND (reference sequence). CDR3 length: 13 amino acids. Written as DNA, the CDR3 is TGTGCCAGTAGTAGTACAATGAACACTGAAGCTTTCTTT. This encodes CASSSTMNTEAFF.

V and J are TRBV12-3 or TRBV12-4 and TRBJ2-7; tentatively, D is TRBD2 (6 bases). CDR3 length: 12 amino acids. Trimming cost V 5 bases and J 6 bases, with 11 bases left between them. CDR3 residues: CASSQLAAEQYF. CDR3 bases: TGTGCCAGCAGTCAGTTAGCGGCCGAGCAGTACTTC.

This clone showed up just once. The chain uses TRBV25-1 and TRBJ2-4; 9 bases agree with TRBD1. This CDR3 comprises 15 residues. CDR1 and CDR2 from the germline V gene are MGHDK and SYGVNS. The V gene end was trimmed by 1 base and the J gene end by 4 bases; junction bases not matched to a gene: 2. The CDR3 DNA reads TGTGCCAGCAGTGAATTCGGGACAGGGAAAAACATTCAGTACTTC. Protein sequence: CASSEFGTGKNIQYF.

The rearrangement links TRBV15 to TRBJ2-6, with a tentative D call TRBD1 (6 bases). This CDR3 contains 16 residues. With 3 bases removed from V and 2 bases from J, the gap between germline ends came to 11 bases. Germline V CDR1 and CDR2: LNHNV, YYDKDF (reference sequence). DNA of the CDR3: TGTGCCACCAGCAGCAACAGGGTGGCTGGGGCCAACGTCCTGACTTTC. Residues: CATSSNRVAGANVLTF.

The chain uses TRBV10-3 and TRBJ1-6; TRBD1 is a possible D gene (5 bases). Germline values: CDR1 ENHRY, CDR2 SYGVKD. CDR3 length: 17 amino acids. V lost 4 bases and J 0 bases, leaving 13 bases between the germline ends. CDR3 sequence: CAISGGSLSSYNSPLHF. The CDR3 nucleotides read TGTGCCATCAGTGGGGGCAGCCTGAGCTCCTATAATTCACCCCTCCACTTT.

The rearrangement joins TRBV4-2 to TRBJ1-2, with D hard to call. CDR1 is LGHNA, CDR2 YNFKEQ, per germline. The CDR3 has 13 residues. Trimming stripped 4 bases from V and 6 bases from J, with 12 bases between. The CDR3 DNA reads TGTGCCAGCAGCCTGAACACCGAGGATGGCTACACCTTC. Translating it yields CASSLNTEDGYTF.

The rearrangement joins TRBV18 to TRBJ2-7; D is undetermined. This CDR3 spans 14 amino acids. Trimming left V 5 bases short and J 1 base short, with 12 bases between. Per the germline V gene, CDR1 is KGHSH and CDR2 is LQKENI. CDR3 sequence (DNA): TGTGCCAGCTCAAGATCTCGAGTTTCCTACGAGCAGTACTTC. As protein: CASSRSRVSYEQYF.

The rearrangement uses TRBV11-3 and TRBJ2-2; D is unresolved. This CDR3 contains 13 residues. Trimming took off 5 bases at V and 6 bases at J, with 10 bases between the two ends. Germline V gene data show CDR1 as SGHNT and CDR2 as YENEEA. The DNA for the CDR3 is TGTGCCAGCAGCCAAGTGGCATCCGGGGAGCTGTTTTTT. It codes for CASSQVASGELFF.

The V and J genes are TRBV6-5 and TRBJ2-7, with 12 bases matching TRBD2. This CDR3 spans 15 amino acids. The germline gives CDR1 MNHEY, CDR2 SVGAGI. V dropped 4 bases and J dropped 6; count of bases not matched to a gene: 7. The CDR3 loop is CASSWSSGGAPEQYF. The CDR3 bases are TGTGCCAGCAGTTGGTCTAGCGGGGGGGCGCCCGAGCAGTACTTC.

V is TRBV5-5 and J is TRBJ2-7; 9 bases are shared with TRBD1. Germline-derived CDR1 and CDR2 are SGHKS and YYEKEE (reference sequence). The CDR3 sequence is 14 residues long. Trimming removed 4 bases from V and 2 bases from J; junction bases left unmatched: 4. The CDR3: CASSAGQGTYEQYF. CDR3 bases: TGTGCCAGCAGCGCTGGACAGGGGACCTACGAGCAGTACTTC.

J is TRBJ2-1 and V is TRBV27; 10 bases align to TRBD1. The V and J ends lost 6 bases and 9 bases, in that order; junction bases with no gene match: 11. Germline assignment: CDR1 MNHEY and CDR2 SMNVEV (reference sequence). The length of the CDR3 is 15 residues. The CDR3 loop is CASRTTGTGVGEQFF. CDR3 DNA sequence: TGTGCCAGCAGAACAACCGGGACAGGGGTGGGTGAGCAGTTCTTC.

The chain couples TRBV6-1 to TRBJ1-2; D possibly corresponds to TRBD1 (5 bases). Germline V gene data show CDR1 as MNHNS and CDR2 as SASEGT. V dropped 1 base and J dropped 8 bases, with 11 bases sitting between them. The CDR3 has 13 amino acids. CDR3 sequence: CASSEGDAGGYTF. CDR3 nucleotides: TGTGCCAGCAGTGAAGGGGACGCGGGGGGCTACACCTTC.

V usage is TRBV6-5 and J usage is TRBJ1-2; D ambiguous. V was pared by 10 bases and J by 6 bases, with 12 bases between. This CDR3 region has 11 residues. Per the germline V gene, CDR1 is MNHEY and CDR2 is SVGAGI. As DNA, the CDR3 is TGTGCCACCACAGATTGGAATGGCTACACCTTC. Amino acid sequence: CATTDWNGYTF.

The CDR3 bases are TGTGCCAGCAGCGCGTCAGGGGATCGGTACGAGACCCAGTACTTC. Protein product: CASSASGDRYETQYF. The rearrangement uses TRBV7-2 and TRBJ2-5, with D perhaps matching TRBD1 (6 bases). The CDR3 is 15 residues long. CDR1 SGHTA and CDR2 FQGNSA come from the germline V gene. The germline V and J ends were trimmed by 5 bases and 5 bases, with 18 bases remaining between them.

The V and J genes are TRBV24-1 and TRBJ2-7, with unresolved D. The length of the CDR3 is 11 residues. V gave up 8 bases and J gave up 6 bases, with 10 bases separating them. Germline V gene data show CDR1 as KGHDR and CDR2 as SFDVKD. DNA of the CDR3: TGTGCCACCACCCTCAGTCGCGAGCAGTACTTC. This gives the protein CATTLSREQYF.

V gene TRBV3-1 (or the pseudogene TRBV3-2) combines with J gene TRBJ1-2, with TRBD1 identical over 10 bases. The junction had 6 bases not matched to a gene; V was cut back by 5 bases and J by 3 bases. The CDR3 is 15 amino acids. Germline CDR1 LGHDT, CDR2 YNNKEL (reference sequence). CDR3 residues: CASSSRTGGDYGYTF. As DNA, the CDR3 is TGTGCCAGCAGCTCCCGGACAGGGGGGGACTATGGCTACACCTTC.

This chain connects TRBV18 to TRBJ1-2; 10 nucleotides line up with TRBD1. CDR3 size: 15 residues. Germline-derived CDR1 and CDR2 are KGHSH and LQKENI. Trimming took 2 bases from V and 7 from J; bases not matched to a gene: 7. In DNA form, the CDR3 reads TGTGCCAGCTCACCATCCGGGACAGGGGATGGTGGCTACACCTTC. Translation: CASSPSGTGDGGYTF.

For this clone: Other DNA sequences within the sample encode an identical CDR3. The V call is TRBV6-5, the J call TRBJ1-1, with D possibly TRBD1 on 5 matching bases. The germline gives CDR1 MNHEY, CDR2 SVGAGI. V gave up 6 bases and J gave up 4 bases, with 6 bases separating them. The CDR3 consists of 11 residues. The CDR3 is CASSQGTEAFF. In DNA, the CDR3 is TGTGCCAGCAGCCAGGGCACTGAAGCTTTCTTT.

The V and J genes are TRBV27 and TRBJ2-7; 9 bases fit TRBD2. Germline V gene sequence: CDR1 MNHEY, CDR2 SMNVEV (reference sequence). The junction had 5 bases not matched to a gene; V was cut back by 4 bases and J by 4 bases. The CDR3 length is 14 residues. The CDR3 DNA reads as TGTGCCAGCAGTTGGGGCGGGGGGGCTTACGAGCAGTACTTC. This codes for CASSWGGGAYEQYF.

This sequence joins TRBV5-6 and TRBJ2-7; 10 nucleotides line up with TRBD1. Per the germline V gene, CDR1 is SGHDT and CDR2 is YYEEEE. The V segment lost 0 bases and the J segment 2 bases; nucleotides outside the gene matches: 5. This CDR3 comprises 16 residues. CDR3: CASSLAGTGEAYEQYF. CDR3 nucleotides: TGTGCCAGCAGCTTGGCGGGGACAGGGGAAGCCTACGAGCAGTACTTC.

About this clone: Germline is not matched at one junction end, which may reflect a read error. The rearrangement links TRBV7-7 to TRBJ2-1; 12 nucleotides line up with TRBD2. CDR1 and CDR2 from the germline V gene are SSHAT and FNYEAQ (reference sequence). This CDR3 region has 16 residues. CDR3 DNA: TGTGCTAGCAGCCTTACTAGCGGGGGGCCGTACAATGAGCAGTTCTTC. It yields the protein CASSLTSGGPYNEQFF.

The chain recombines TRBV6-2 or TRBV6-3 with TRBJ2-7; TRBD2 matches 13 bases. V lost 6 bases to trimming and J lost 2 bases; unmatched junction nucleotides: 7. Germline V gene data show CDR1 as MNHEY and CDR2 as SVGEGT. This CDR3 comprises 16 residues. As DNA, the CDR3 is TGTGCCAGCAGCCCGGGACTAGCGGGGACCGCCTACGAGCAGTACTTC. This sequence encodes CASSPGLAGTAYEQYF.

The V call is TRBV5-1, the J call TRBJ2-7, with 7 bases matching TRBD1. The V and J ends lost 0 bases and 2 bases, in that order; junction bases with no gene match: 8. Germline assignment: CDR1 SGHRS and CDR2 YFSETQ. The CDR3 contains 16 residues. DNA of the CDR3: TGCGCCAGCAGCTTGGCCTCTACAGGGGATGCCTACGAGCAGTACTTC. It is translated as CASSLASTGDAYEQYF.

The chain links TRBV7-8 to TRBJ2-3; 9 bases map to TRBD2. Germline loops: CDR1 SGHVS, CDR2 FQNEAQ. Germline trimming cut 5 bases from V and 0 bases from J; bases unmatched to any gene: 12. This CDR3 has 18 amino acids. This CDR3 is CASSPLQPGLASTDTQYF. CDR3 DNA: TGTGCCAGCAGCCCATTGCAGCCGGGACTAGCAAGCACAGATACGCAGTATTTT. Filled out from reference TRBV7-8 and TRBJ2-3, the complete variable domain reads GAGVSQSPRYKVAKRGQDVALRCDPISGHVSLFWYQQALGQGPEFLTYFQNEAQLDKSGLPSDRFFAERPEGSVSTLKIQRTQQEDSAVYLCASSPLQPGLASTDTQYFGPGTRLTVL.